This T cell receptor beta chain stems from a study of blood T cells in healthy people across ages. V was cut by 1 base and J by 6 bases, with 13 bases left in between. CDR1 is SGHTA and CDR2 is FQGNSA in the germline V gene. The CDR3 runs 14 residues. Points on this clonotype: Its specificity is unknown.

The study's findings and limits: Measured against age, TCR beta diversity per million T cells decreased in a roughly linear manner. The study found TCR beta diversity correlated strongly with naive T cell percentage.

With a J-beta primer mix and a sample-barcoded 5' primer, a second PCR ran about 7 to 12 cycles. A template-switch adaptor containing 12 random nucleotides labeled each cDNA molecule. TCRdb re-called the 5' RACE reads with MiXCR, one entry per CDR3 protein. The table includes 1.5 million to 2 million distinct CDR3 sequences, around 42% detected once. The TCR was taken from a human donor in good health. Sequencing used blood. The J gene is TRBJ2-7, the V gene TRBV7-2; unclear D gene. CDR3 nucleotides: TGTGCCAGCAGCTTAGACGGTCGAAAAGGCGAGCAGTACTTC. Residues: CASSLDGRKGEQYF. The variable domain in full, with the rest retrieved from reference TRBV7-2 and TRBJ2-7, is GAGVSQSPSNKVTEKGKDVELRCDPISGHTALYWYRQSLGQGLEFLIYFQGNSAPDKSGLPSDRFSAERTGGSVSTLTIQRTQQEDSAVYLCASSLDGRKGEQYFGPGTRLTVT.